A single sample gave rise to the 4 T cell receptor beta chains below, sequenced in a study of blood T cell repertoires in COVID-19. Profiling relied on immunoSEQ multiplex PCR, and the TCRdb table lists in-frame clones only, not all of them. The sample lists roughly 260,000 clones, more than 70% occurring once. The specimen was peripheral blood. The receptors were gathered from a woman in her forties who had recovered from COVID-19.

CDR3 sequence: CASGLAGGPTDTQYF. For the CDR3, the DNA is TGTGCCAGCGGACTAGCGGGAGGGCCCACGGATACGCAGTATTTT. The chain joins TRBV6-6 to TRBJ2-3; 15 positions match TRBD2. The V segment lost 8 bases and the J segment 6 bases; nucleotides outside the gene matches: 6. CDR3 length: 15 residues. Germline-derived CDR1 and CDR2 are MNHNY and SVGAGI (reference sequence).

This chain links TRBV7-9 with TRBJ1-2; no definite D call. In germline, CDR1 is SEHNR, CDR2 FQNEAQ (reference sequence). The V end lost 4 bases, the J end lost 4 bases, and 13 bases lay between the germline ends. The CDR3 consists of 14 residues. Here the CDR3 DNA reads TGTGCCAGCAGCTCTAGGCCGGAACTCTATGGCTACACCTTC. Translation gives CASSSRPELYGYTF.

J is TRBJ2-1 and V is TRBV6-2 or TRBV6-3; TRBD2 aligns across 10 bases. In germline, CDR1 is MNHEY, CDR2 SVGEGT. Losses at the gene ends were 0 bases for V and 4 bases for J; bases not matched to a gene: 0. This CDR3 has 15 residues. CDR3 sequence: CASSYSAGGYNEQFF. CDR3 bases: TGTGCCAGCAGTTACTCAGCGGGGGGGTACAATGAGCAGTTCTTC.

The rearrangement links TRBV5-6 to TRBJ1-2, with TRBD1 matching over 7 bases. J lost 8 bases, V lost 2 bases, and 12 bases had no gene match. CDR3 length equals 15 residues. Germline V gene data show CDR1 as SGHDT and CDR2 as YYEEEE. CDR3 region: CASSLYETGPRGYTF. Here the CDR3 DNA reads TGTGCCAGCAGCTTATATGAGACAGGGCCTAGGGGCTACACCTTC.